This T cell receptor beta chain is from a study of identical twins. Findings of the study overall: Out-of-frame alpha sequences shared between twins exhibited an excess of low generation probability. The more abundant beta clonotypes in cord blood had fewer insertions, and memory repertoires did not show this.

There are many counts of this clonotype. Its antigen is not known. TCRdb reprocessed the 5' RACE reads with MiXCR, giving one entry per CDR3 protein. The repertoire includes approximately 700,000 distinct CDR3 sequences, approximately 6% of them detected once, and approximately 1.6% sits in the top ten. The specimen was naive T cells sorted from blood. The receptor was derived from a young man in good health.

CDR3: CSVELIEREHNTQYF. In nucleotides, the CDR3 is TGCAGCGTTGAATTAATCGAGCGGGAGCATAATACGCAGTATTTT. The J gene is TRBJ2-3, the V gene TRBV29-1; TRBD2 matches 8 bases. The CDR3 contains 15 residues. Unmatched junction bases numbered 11, after V lost 2 bases and J lost 7 bases. CDR1 and CDR2 (germline): SQVTM, ANQGSEA.